The clone carrying this T cell receptor beta chain has a count of ten or more. What it binds is not known. The TCR beta CDR3 regions underwent amplification using RNA transcripts as the source. A first-round RT-PCR of the TCR CDR3 used the HTBI primer set. TCRdb re-called the multiplex PCR reads with MiXCR, one entry per CDR3 protein. The sample consists of 400,000 to 500,000 distinct CDR3 sequences, 14% of them appearing once. The data derive from a study of T cells in Graves' hyperthyroidism and ophthalmopathy. Broader study findings: With a median lead of around 6.7 months before onset, the model predicted ophthalmopathy.

Stable Graves' hyperthyroidism denoted no ophthalmopathy progression over 18 months. The sample comprised blood. The sequence was obtained from a woman aged 18-29 years with Graves' hyperthyroidism.

CDR3 DNA sequence: TGTGCCAGCAGTTTTAGGGGGCTCTCTGGAAACACCATATATTTT. Protein: CASSFRGLSGNTIYF. The rearrangement uses TRBV27 and TRBJ1-3, with 7 bases fitting TRBD1. Per germline, CDR1 MNHEY and CDR2 SMNVEV (reference sequence). The CDR3 runs 15 residues. V gave up 3 bases and J gave up 0 bases; unmatched junction bases: 2.